Shown below are 17 T cell receptor beta chains from a single sample sequenced in a study of blood T cell repertoires in COVID-19. Profiling relied on immunoSEQ multiplex PCR, and the TCRdb table lists in-frame clones only, not all of them. Of approximately 200,000 clones listed, about 88% are singletons. Sequencing input: peripheral blood. Source of these receptors: a man aged 70 or older with acute or convalescent COVID-19.

This sequence joins TRBV9 and TRBJ2-1, with 8 bases fitting TRBD1. Per germline, CDR1 SGDLS and CDR2 YYNGEE. The CDR3 spans 15 residues. Trimming at V came to 0 bases and at J to 9 bases, leaving 8 bases not matched to a gene. In DNA, the CDR3 is TGTGCCAGCAGCGTAGAATGGGGACAGGTGCCTGAGCAGTTCTTC. Amino acid sequence: CASSVEWGQVPEQFF.

The gene calls are TRBV7-8 and TRBJ2-6; D not certain. The CDR3 runs 16 residues. V lost 1 base and J 4 bases, leaving 11 bases between the germline ends. Germline V lookup: CDR1 SGHVS, CDR2 FQNEAQ. CDR3 sequence (DNA): TGTGCCAGCAGCTTAGTCCCGGTTTCAGGGGCCAACGTCCTGACTTTC. Encoded protein: CASSLVPVSGANVLTF.

The V and J genes are TRBV19 and TRBJ1-5, with TRBD1 matching over 10 bases. Germline V gene data show CDR1 as LNHDA and CDR2 as SQIVND (reference sequence). With 4 bases clipped from V and 8 bases from J, the junction kept 11 bases outside the gene matches. CDR3 length: 16 residues. The CDR3 here is CASSTLDRGISKPQHF. The CDR3 nucleotides are TGTGCCAGTAGTACTTTGGACAGGGGGATTAGCAAGCCCCAGCATTTT.

V and J are TRBV30 and TRBJ1-2; D remains unclear. V was shortened by 4 bases and J by 3 bases, with 12 bases between the two germline ends. The CDR3 spans 13 residues. The germline CDR1 and CDR2 sequences are GTSNPN and SVGIG (reference sequence). In nucleotides, the CDR3 is TGTGCCTGGAATAGGAGGGTACACTATGGCTACACCTTC. Encoded protein: CAWNRRVHYGYTF. The whole variable domain, filled in from reference TRBV30 and TRBJ1-2, reads SQTIHQWPATLVQPVGSPLSLECTVEGTSNPNLYWYRQAAGRGLQLLFYSVGIGQISSEVPQNLSASRPQDRQFILSSKKLLLSDSGFYLCAWNRRVHYGYTFGSGTRLTVV.

Only one count was recorded for this clone. This sequence joins TRBV30 and TRBJ2-7; a weak D match, TRBD2 (5 bases). The CDR3 length is 14 residues. The germline CDR1 and CDR2 sequences are GTSNPN and SVGIG (reference sequence). CDR3 nucleotide sequence: TGTGCATTGGAGGATGGAGCCGGAGCCTACGAGCAGTACTTC. Its translation is CALEDGAGAYEQYF.

V gene TRBV28 combines with J gene TRBJ2-1, with 10 bases identical to TRBD1. The CDR3 covers 16 residues. V lost 10 bases to trimming and J lost 4 bases; unmatched junction nucleotides: 13. Germline values: CDR1 MDHEN, CDR2 SYDVKM. The CDR3 loop is CAILEGTGAGYNEQFF. CDR3 bases: TGTGCCATCTTGGAGGGGACAGGGGCTGGATACAATGAGCAGTTCTTC.

V gene TRBV30 combines with J gene TRBJ1-1; the D is unclear. The germline CDR1 and CDR2 sequences are GTSNPN and SVGIG (reference sequence). The V and J ends lost 8 bases and 6 bases respectively, with 10 bases between them. CDR3 length: 10 residues. CDR3 nucleotides: TGTGCCGGAGGCCGTCCTGAAGCTTTCTTT. Protein product: CAGGRPEAFF.

This clone has more than one count but fewer than ten. The chain recombines TRBV2 with TRBJ1-1, with 8 bases fitting TRBD1. J was trimmed by 3 bases and V by 6 bases; bases with no gene match: 6. This CDR3 has 14 amino acids. The V gene's germline CDR1 is SNHLY and CDR2 FYNNEI. Here the CDR3 DNA reads TGTGCCAGCAGATTGGACAGGGAGTACACTGAAGCTTTCTTT. This codes for CASRLDREYTEAFF.

J is TRBJ2-3 and V is TRBV5-1; TRBD2 matches at 7 bases. There are 16 residues in the CDR3. CDR1 is SGHRS and CDR2 is YFSETQ in the germline V gene. V was pared by 1 base and J by 2 bases, with 7 bases of the junction left unmatched. The DNA of the CDR3 is TGCGCCAGCAGCTTGTTGTGGGAGGGGAACACAGATACGCAGTATTTT. Its translation: CASSLLWEGNTDTQYF.

The chain has TRBV18 and TRBJ2-1; 10 nucleotides align to TRBD2. Trimming took 3 bases from V and 0 from J; bases not matched to a gene: 5. The germline gives CDR1 KGHSH, CDR2 LQKENI. The CDR3 contains 17 residues. The CDR3 DNA follows: TGTGCCAGCTCACCTCAACTAGCGGGGAGCTCCTACAATGAGCAGTTCTTC. Protein product: CASSPQLAGSSYNEQFF.

This chain uses TRBV5-8 with TRBJ2-7, with TRBD1 matching over 9 bases. The CDR3 loop spans 16 amino acids. Germline CDR1 reads SGHTS; CDR2 reads YDEGEE. V gave up 1 base and J gave up 5 bases; unmatched junction bases: 10. CDR3 nucleotides: TGTGCCAGCAGCTTGTCCCGAAGATGGACAGGGGACGAGCAGTACTTC. Amino acids: CASSLSRRWTGDEQYF. Filled out from reference TRBV5-8 and TRBJ2-7, the complete variable domain reads EAGVTQSPTHLIKTRGQQATLRCSPISGHTSVYWYQQALGLGLQFLLWYDEGEERNRGNFPPRFSGRQFPNYSSELNVNALELEDSALYLCASSLSRRWTGDEQYFGPGTRLTVT.

The chain is built from TRBV5-1 and TRBJ2-5; weak D call: TRBD1 (6 bases). CDR1 and CDR2 from the germline V gene are SGHRS and YFSETQ. CDR3 size: 17 residues. V was pared by 1 base and J by 4 bases, with 20 bases between. CDR3 in amino acids: CASSLNRRGTLTETQYF. In DNA form, the CDR3 reads TGCGCCAGCAGCTTGAATCGTAGGGGGACCCTCACAGAGACCCAGTACTTC.

The chain couples TRBV5-1 to TRBJ2-7; no reliable D call. From germline, CDR1 is SGHRS and CDR2 YFSETQ. Trimming stripped 3 bases from V and 3 bases from J, with 7 bases between. This CDR3 contains 12 residues. CDR3 amino acids: CASSSDNYEQYF. The CDR3 region has the DNA TGCGCCAGCAGCTCCGACAACTACGAGCAGTACTTC.

The chain combines TRBV4-1 with TRBJ1-4; 7 bases fit TRBD1. Germline CDR1 and CDR2: MGHRA and YSYEKL. Trimming took 1 base from V and 4 from J; bases not matched to a gene: 3. The CDR3 loop spans 15 amino acids. The CDR3 spells CASSQGDRDNEKLFF. The DNA of the CDR3 is TGCGCCAGCAGCCAAGGGGACAGAGATAATGAAAAACTGTTTTTT.

The genes are TRBV29-1 and TRBJ2-7, with a possible D match to TRBD2 (6 bases). Germline CDR1 reads SQVTM; CDR2 reads ANQGSEA. CDR3 size: 11 residues. Trimming shortened V by 7 bases and J by 7 bases, and 14 bases separated the two germline ends. CDR3 sequence reads: CSARDSGEQYF. The CDR3 bases are TGCAGCGCTAGGGACTCGGGGGAGCAGTACTTC.

The V gene is TRBV18, the J gene TRBJ1-5; the D gene is possibly TRBD1 (6 bases). Germline CDR1 reads KGHSH; CDR2 reads LQKENI. This CDR3 has 17 residues. The V and J ends lost 6 bases and 5 bases respectively, with 23 bases between them. The CDR3 bases are TGTGCCAGCTCTCTTCTACAGGGCGATGAGTCCGATCAGCCCCAGCATTTT. It translates to CASSLLQGDESDQPQHF.

The rearrangement uses TRBV5-4 and TRBJ2-1, with 9 bases lining up with TRBD2. CDR3 size: 15 residues. CDR1 is SGHNT and CDR2 is YYREEE in the germline V gene (reference sequence). Trimming took 1 base from V and 5 from J; bases not matched to a gene: 4. CDR3 in DNA: TGTGCCAGCAGCTTGAGTCTAGCGGGGAACAATGAGCAGTTCTTC. Residues: CASSLSLAGNNEQFF.